This TCR beta chain was sequenced in a study of blood T cells in healthy people across ages (dated by TCRdb to about 2015). With respect to the entire study: In model experiments, template switching captured about one uniquely barcoded TCR beta cDNA molecule for every two T cells. The study measured age-related changes in TCR beta repertoire diversity using deep sequencing normalized with unique cDNA molecular identifiers. The donors were split into four age groups: young (average roughly 15 years), middle-aged (nearly 40), aged (about 56) and long-lived (more than 80). To avoid experimental bias, donors of different ages were randomly spread across the sequencing lanes. Using the same blood draw, the study looked at two additional independent replicas of 1 million unique cDNA reads for two donors, one aged 18 to 30 and the other aged 80 or older.

The paper's findings and limits, for the study overall: Because donor CMV infection status was unknown, age-related changes in expanded clonotypes were potentially confounded. Bulk unsorted PBMC profiling prevented conclusive comparison of naive and antigen-experienced compartments. Compared with the aged group, the long-lived group had more naive CD4+ T cells, fewer expanded clones and increased TCR diversity, suggesting age selection. Total diversity estimates from one million sequenced T cells were considered lower bounds and underestimates. As age increased, observed TCR beta diversity per million T cells dropped in a roughly linear way, and a significant reduction was already evident by age roughly 36. A strong correlation was found between observed TCR beta diversity and the percentage of naive T cells measured by flow cytometry.

Systemically healthy Caucasian individuals from Russia, 39 in total and aged roughly 6 to 100 years, were included as donors. Ten milliliters of peripheral blood were drawn from each donor into EDTA-treated Vacutainer tubes. Ficoll-Paque density-gradient centrifugation was used to isolate PBMCs, with at least 6 million obtained per sample. Trizol reagent was used to extract total RNA from the PBMCs, yielding at least 6 micrograms per sample. Naive CD45RAhigh/CD27high T cell percentages were measured by flow cytometry on a PBMC aliquot from every donor. About this clonotype itself: No cognate antigen has been identified for it. It has no much larger one-base neighbor in the sample; base qualities were not kept.

The CDR3, from cysteine to phenylalanine, totals 11 residues. The kept DNA is CDR3 alone, 33 bases in frame from the first base. The library was generated by 5' RACE. A second about 7 to 12 cycle PCR used a sample-barcoded 5' primer and a J-beta primer mix. A unique molecular identifier was introduced onto each TCR beta cDNA molecule by a template-switch 5' adaptor carrying 12 random nucleotides. At least 3 million CDR3-containing paired-end reads were obtained from each sample. The Mint cDNA synthesis kit, primed by a TRBC-specific oligonucleotide, was used to synthesize first-strand cDNA from all RNA. Following uracil-DNA glycosylase treatment, all cDNA underwent a first 18-cycle PCR with the universal primers M1SS and BC2_uni_R. The original methods were these. For normalization, 1 million high-quality reads were randomly selected from each sample, with every read carrying a distinct molecular identifier. Reads with shared molecular identifiers were discarded instead of being binned into consensus sequences. CDR3 identification, clonotype clustering and error correction used MiTCR with a Q25 quality threshold and the strictest error-elimination algorithm. A nonparametric unseen species model using Euler transformation provided a lower-bound estimate of total TCR beta diversity. Using fastp trimming at Q25 and MiXCR clonotype assembly, TCRdb reanalyzed the public sequencing data and kept in-frame beta chains. Entries are consolidated by CDR3 protein sequence, retaining the most common genes and DNA. The V and J calls and clone size are TCRdb's, not the authors'. Present in this sample are 1.5 million to 2 million distinct CDR3 sequences, about two fifths of which were seen just once. Of the sample, more than 20% falls within the top ten clones.

This chain is built from TRBV12-3 or TRBV12-4 and TRBJ1-3, with no D gene named confidently. The material sequenced was blood. This TCR was sampled from a human donor in good health. The CDR3 sequence is CSFRTGNTIYF. The nucleotide sequence is given as TGTTCCTTCAGAACTGGAAACACCATATATTTT.